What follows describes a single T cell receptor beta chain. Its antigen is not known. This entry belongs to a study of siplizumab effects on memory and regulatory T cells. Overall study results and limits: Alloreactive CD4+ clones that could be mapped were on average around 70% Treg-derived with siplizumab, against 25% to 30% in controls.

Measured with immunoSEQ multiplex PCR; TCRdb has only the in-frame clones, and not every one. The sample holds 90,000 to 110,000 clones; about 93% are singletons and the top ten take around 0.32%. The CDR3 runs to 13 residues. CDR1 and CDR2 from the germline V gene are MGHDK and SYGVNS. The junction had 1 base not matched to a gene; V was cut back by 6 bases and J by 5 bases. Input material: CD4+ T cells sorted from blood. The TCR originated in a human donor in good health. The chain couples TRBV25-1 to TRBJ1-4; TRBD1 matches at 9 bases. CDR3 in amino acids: CASRTGGNEKLFF. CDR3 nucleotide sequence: TGTGCCAGCAGAACAGGGGGCAATGAAAAACTGTTTTTT.